This TCR beta chain was recovered during a study of blood T cell repertoires in COVID-19 (dated by TCRdb to between 2020 and 2021). With respect to the entire study: Collaborator samples came from the United States, Italy and Spain and covered acute and convalescent phases of COVID-19. HLA class I and class II types, where available, came from metadata supplied by the sample provider rather than from assay-based typing. A freely available public database, intended as a resource for researchers studying the immune response to SARS-CoV-2, is where the repertoires were released. Deeply sampled blood TCRbeta repertoires from subjects exposed to, actively infected with, or recovered from COVID-19 were included in the dataset. The prospective study material was composed of cDNA or gDNA derived from T cells, B-cell-depleted T cells, or PBMCs. Nearly every sample came with metadata listing a de-identified subject ID, COVID-19 status, age in years and sex. Samples were obtained from the ongoing ImmuneRACE study (first 160 participants) and from about 1,300 subjects provided by 6 global collaborators.

TCRbeta CDR3 regions were amplified from genomic DNA by means of the immunoSEQ Assay, a bias-controlled multiplex PCR. The paper's data handling went like this. The number of nucleated cells in each sample was estimated from the amplification of reference gene primers within the assay. To quantify the absolute abundance of each unique TCRbeta CDR3 rearrangement, sequence reads were collapsed and filtered. For each sample, productive Simpson clonality was calculated as the square root of Simpson's diversity index over productive rearrangements. TCRdb holds this immuneACCESS table with in-frame rearrangements only. Some clones are missing; in checked studies, unresolved V genes explain under half, and the rest has no known cause. The D gene and trimming were derived from the DNA, and the V and J assignments and clone size from that table. The sample has fewer than 200,000 clones on record, roughly 84% of them singletons. The top ten constitute 15% to 20% of the sample.

This clone came up once. What this receptor recognizes is not known. No much larger clone exists at a distance of one base, and base qualities are not known. CDR1 is given as LGHDT and CDR2 as YNNKEL, both from the germline V gene (reference sequence). The germline ends are 11 bases apart after V is trimmed by 0 bases and J by 1 base. The CDR3 has 16 amino acids, counting the end cysteine and phenylalanine. Of the read, only the CDR3 DNA is kept; its 48 bases are in frame from base 1. In the prospective study, participants were 18 to 89 years old, resided in under 30 geographic areas of the United States, and were enrolled through a virtual design. In the prospective study, cohorts were assigned on the basis of participant-reported clinical history obtained from a screening survey and a study questionnaire. Recovered participants in ImmuneRACE Cohort 3 were defined as having two consecutive negative NP/OP PCR tests, clearance from a healthcare professional, or resolution of symptoms. In the prospective study, whole blood, serum and a nasopharyngeal or oropharyngeal swab were collected from each participant by mobile phlebotomists. Prospective study participants could optionally give additional blood draws and questionnaires over an approximately 2-month period. Before DNA extraction, prospective study blood samples were shipped either frozen or at room temperature.

Overall study results and their limits: The quantity of clinical and demographic metadata differed by source and by participant and was supplied without curation.

The sample comprised PBMCs or T cells enriched from blood (not recorded which). The chain was built from TRBV3-1 (or the pseudogene TRBV3-2) and TRBJ2-3, with a tentative D gene TRBD2 over 6 matching bases. The TCR sequence derives from a man aged 60 to 69 who had recovered from COVID-19. DNA sequence: TGTGCCAGCAGCCAAGATAGGCGGGGCCGCACAGATACGCAGTATTTT. The translation is CASSQDRRGRTDTQYF.